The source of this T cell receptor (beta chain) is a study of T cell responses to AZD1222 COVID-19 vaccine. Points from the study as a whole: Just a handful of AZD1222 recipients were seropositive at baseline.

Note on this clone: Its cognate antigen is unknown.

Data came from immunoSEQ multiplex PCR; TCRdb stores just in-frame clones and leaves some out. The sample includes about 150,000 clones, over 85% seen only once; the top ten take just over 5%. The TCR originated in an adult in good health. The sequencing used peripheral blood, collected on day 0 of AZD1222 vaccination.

CDR3 loop: CASSLPGVMDEQYF. The DNA of the CDR3 is TGTGCCAGCAGCTTGCCAGGGGTCATGGACGAGCAGTACTTC. The rearrangement uses TRBV5-4 and TRBJ2-7, with TRBD1 as a possible D gene (6 bases). Trimming removed 1 base from V and 5 bases from J, with 13 bases in between. Germline loops: CDR1 SGHNT, CDR2 YYREEE (reference sequence). CDR3 length equals 14 residues.